This is a list of T cell receptor beta chains from one sample in a study of blood T cell repertoires in COVID-19. Some clones are missing from TCRdb's copy, which holds only in-frame ones; the method was immunoSEQ multiplex PCR. This sample carries about 250,000 clones, about 87% of them seen once, and the ten largest clones take roughly 1.7%. Material: PBMCs or T cells enriched from blood (not recorded which). Every receptor here comes from a woman in her 50s who had recovered from COVID-19. Both conserved end residues are part of each CDR3. D genes are given only for firm matches. A clone size is listed for some rows: how often the clone was seen (once, few, many), or a class if it is expanded.

CASSQVSGAGGTGELFF TGTGCCAGCAGCCAAGTATCCGGAGCGGGAGGCACCGGGGAGCTGTTTTTT TRBJ2-2 NA TRBV3-1/TRBV3-2 TRBD2
CASSSSPRVQGRNTEAFF TGTGCCAGCAGCTCGAGTCCAAGAGTACAGGGGCGGAACACTGAAGCTTTCTTT TRBJ1-1 NA TRBV21-1 NA
CASSIVIGELFF TGTGCCAGTAGTATAGTCATCGGGGAGCTGTTTTTT TRBJ2-2 NA TRBV19 NA
CASSQGLTGRNEQYF TGTGCCAGCAGCCAGGGACTCACTGGGCGAAACGAGCAGTACTTC TRBJ2-7 once TRBV3-1/TRBV3-2 NA
CASSLGGQYETQDQPQHF TGTGCCAGCAGCTTAGGGGGGCAGTATGAAACTCAAGATCAGCCCCAGCATTTT TRBJ1-5 once TRBV7-8 NA
CASSIGGGEVETQYF TGTGCCAGCAGCATTGGCGGAGGGGAGGTAGAGACCCAGTACTTC TRBJ2-5 NA TRBV5-8 NA
CSVGRGNTYEQYF TGCAGCGTTGGCAGGGGAAATACCTACGAGCAGTACTTC TRBJ2-7 NA TRBV29-1 NA
CASSRLAGTNTGELFF TGTGCCAGCAGTAGACTAGCGGGGACGAACACCGGGGAGCTGTTTTTT TRBJ2-2 NA TRBV9 TRBD2
CASSFLLSTYEQYF TGTGCCAGCAGCTTTTTGCTATCTACCTACGAGCAGTACTTC TRBJ2-7 NA TRBV12-1 NA
CAWSDQGVGQPQHF TGTGCCTGGAGTGACCAGGGGGTTGGACAGCCCCAGCATTTT TRBJ1-5 once TRBV30 TRBD1
CASRPGLSTDTQYF TGTGCCAGCAGGCCAGGGCTTAGCACAGATACGCAGTATTTT TRBJ2-3 NA TRBV5-4 NA
CASSLGVGGLNNQPQHF TGTGCCAGCAGTTTAGGGGTGGGGGGGCTTAACAATCAGCCCCAGCATTTT TRBJ1-5 NA TRBV28 NA
CASSQGGGGEQYF TGTGCCAGCAGCCAGGGTGGTGGCGGGGAGCAGTACTTC TRBJ2-7 NA TRBV3-1/TRBV3-2 NA
CASSLFQGFGGYTF TGTGCCAGCAGCTTATTTCAGGGTTTTGGAGGCTACACCTTC TRBJ1-2 once TRBV7-9 NA